A selection of T cell receptor beta chains follows, all from one sample in a study of read filtering for tumor transcriptome and immune sequencing. A single record per CDR3 protein comes from TCRdb applying MiXCR to the reads. The repertoire holds tens of thousands of distinct CDR3 sequences, 10% to 15% seen once, with 13% to 15% in the top ten. Specimen: a population of CD138-negative cells sorted from bone marrow. The receptors were gathered from a donor aged 40 or older with multiple myeloma. CDR3s include the opening cysteine and the closing phenylalanine or tryptophan. Each record gives: D gene, clone size, V gene, J gene, CDR3 DNA, CDR3 protein. A D gene is named only where the DNA matches it firmly. Not all rows give a size; the values are once, few, many and, for expanded clones, a class.

>TRBD2|many|TRBV20-1|TRBJ2-3
TGCAGTGCTAGAGAAGGACTAGCGGGAAGGACAGATACGCAGTATTTT
CSAREGLAGRTDTQYF
>NA|many|TRBV24-1|TRBJ2-1
TGTGCCACCAGTGAGTCGGGATCAAGGAGGAATGAGCAGTTCTTC
CATSESGSRRNEQFF
>TRBD1|many|TRBV5-1|TRBJ1-1
TGCGCCAGCAGCTCCCAGGGGGGACGGAACACTGAAGCTTTCTTT
CASSSQGGRNTEAFF
>TRBD1|many|TRBV3-1|TRBJ2-5
TGTGCCAGCAGCTCCCTCGGGACAGGGTCAGAGACCCAGTACTTC
CASSSLGTGSETQYF
>TRBD1|many|TRBV2|TRBJ1-2
TGTGCCAGCAGCCTGGGACAGGGAAACTATGGCTACACCTTC
CASSLGQGNYGYTF
>TRBD2|NA|TRBV5-5|TRBJ2-3
TGTGCCAGCAGCTTGAGGACTAGCGGGAGAGCGGATACGCAGTATTTT
CASSLRTSGRADTQYF
>NA|many|TRBV7-2|TRBJ2-1
TGTGCCAGCAGCTTAGATATCGGCAATGAGCAGTTCTTC
CASSLDIGNEQFF
>NA|many|TRBV12-3/TRBV12-4|TRBJ2-2
TGTGCCAGCAGCTCTGGCGCCGGGGAGCTGTTTTTT
CASSSGAGELFF
>TRBD1|many|TRBV7-8|TRBJ2-2
TGTGCCAGCAGAGGGACAGTGAACACCGGGGAGCTGTTTTTT
CASRGTVNTGELFF
>TRBD1|many|TRBV7-9|TRBJ2-3
TGTGCCAGCAGCCCCCCGACAGGGGAGGCAGATACGCAGTATTTT
CASSPPTGEADTQYF
>NA|many|TRBV6-6|TRBJ2-7
TGTGCCAGCAGTTACTCCTCTCTGGGAGAACACGAGCAGTACTTC
CASSYSSLGEHEQYF
>NA|many|TRBV29-1|TRBJ2-3
TGCAGCACCGTTCCCCAATTCTCAGATACGCAGTATTTT
CSTVPQFSDTQYF